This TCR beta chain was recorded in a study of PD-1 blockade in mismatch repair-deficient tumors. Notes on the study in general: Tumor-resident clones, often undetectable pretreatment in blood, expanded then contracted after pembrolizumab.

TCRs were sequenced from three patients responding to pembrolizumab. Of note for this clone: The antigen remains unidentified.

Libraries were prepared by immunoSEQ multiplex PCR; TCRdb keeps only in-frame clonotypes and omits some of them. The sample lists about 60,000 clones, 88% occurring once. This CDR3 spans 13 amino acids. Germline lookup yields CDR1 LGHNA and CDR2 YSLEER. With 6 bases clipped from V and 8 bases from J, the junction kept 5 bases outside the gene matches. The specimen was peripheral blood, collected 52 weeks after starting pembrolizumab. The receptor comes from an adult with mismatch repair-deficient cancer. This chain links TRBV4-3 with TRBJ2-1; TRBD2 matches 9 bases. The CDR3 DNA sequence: TGCGCCAGCAGTAGCGGGAGCGGTTATGAGCAGTTCTTC. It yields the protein CASSSGSGYEQFF.